By frequency in the sample, the clone carrying this TCR beta chain is medium-sized. These data originate in a study of blood T cell repertoires in COVID-19. TCRdb's table, derived via immunoSEQ multiplex PCR, lists solely in-frame clones and lacks some. Here the sample spans 40,000 to 60,000 clones, more than 70% being singletons. In germline, CDR1 is MDHEN, CDR2 SYDVKM. This CDR3 region has 15 residues. The V and J ends lost 6 bases and 4 bases respectively, with 18 bases between them. Sequences were obtained from peripheral blood. This clonotype was sampled from a man older than 75 with active COVID-19. The chain has TRBV28 and TRBJ2-5; D is possibly TRBD2 (5 bases). Here the CDR3 reads CASRLGQVTVETQYF. In nucleotides, the CDR3 is TGTGCCAGCAGACTAGGGCAGGTAACGGTAGAGACCCAGTACTTC.